This record concerns one T cell receptor beta chain sequence. Each CDR3 protein is one row after TCRdb ran MiXCR on the 5' RACE reads. The data contain 350,000 to 400,000 distinct CDR3 sequences, around 21% of them singletons. This entry belongs to a study of T-cell memory formation after mild COVID-19. Source material: PBMCs or a T cell subset sorted from them (not recorded which). This TCR came from an adult woman who had mild COVID-19 (a few samples of this study predate the infection). Cell type and time point are not known.

CDR3 loop: CASSPVTGEGEQYF. CDR3 in DNA: TGTGCCAGCTCACCCGTGACAGGGGAAGGCGAGCAGTACTTC. V is TRBV18 and J is TRBJ2-7; 8 bases line up with TRBD1. V lost 3 bases and J lost 6; bases outside the gene matches: 7. The CDR3 loop spans 14 amino acids. Germline values: CDR1 KGHSH, CDR2 LQKENI.